These 29 T cell receptor gamma chains were all obtained from the same sample, sequenced in a study of gamma-delta T cells after stem cell transplantation. TCRdb re-processed the RT-PCR reads using CATT. The repertoire holds roughly 690 gamma-chain clones, with 9.5% to 13% as singletons. Sequencing was carried out using gamma-delta T cells. The source is a human donor. It is not recorded whose cells these are; they may come from a transplant donor.

This clone is large in the sample. The genes are TRGV9 and TRGJP. CDR3 length: 17 residues. Germline values: CDR1 GITISATS, CDR2 ISYDGTV (reference sequence). Trimming at V came to 6 bases and at J to 7 bases, leaving 12 bases not matched to a gene. CDR3 in amino acids: CALWRRTGELGKKIKVF. For the CDR3, the DNA is TGTGCCTTGTGGAGAAGAACTGGGGAGTTGGGCAAAAAAATCAAGGTATTT.

A few counts support this clone. The chain's CDR3 is CALWEVHRKLGKKIKVF. CDR3 coding DNA: TGTGCCTTGTGGGAGGTGCATCGGAAGTTGGGCAAAAAAATCAAGGTATTT. The chain carries TRGV9 and TRGJP. V lost 0 bases and J lost 8; bases outside the gene matches: 7. Germline-derived CDR1 and CDR2 are GITISATS and ISYDGTV (reference sequence). The CDR3 has 17 amino acids.

The sample holds a few counts of this clone. The J gene is TRGJP, the V gene TRGV9. This CDR3 is 15 amino acids long. V shed 5 bases and J 6 bases; nucleotides not matched to a gene: 4. Germline V CDR1 and CDR2: GITISATS, ISYDGTV (reference sequence). CDR3 in DNA: TGTGCCTTGTGGGGAGGAGAGTTGGGCAAAAAAATCAAGGTATTT. Translated, it gives CALWGGELGKKIKVF.

This clone turned up a few times. Since a much larger clone is just one base distant, this may be a read error. This chain connects TRGV9 to TRGJP. This CDR3 contains 17 residues. Looked up from germline, CDR1 is GITISATS and CDR2 is ISYDGTV (reference sequence). The V gene end was trimmed by 1 base and the J gene end by 4 bases; junction bases not matched to a gene: 4. CDR3 nucleotide sequence: TGTGCCTTGTGGGAGGTCACTCAAGAGTTGGGCAAAAAAATCAAGGTATTT. The encoded protein is CALWEVTQELGKKIKVF.

J is TRGJP and V is TRGV9. From germline, CDR1 is GITISATS and CDR2 ISYDGTV (reference sequence). CDR3 length equals 16 residues. Unmatched junction bases numbered 5, after V lost 2 bases and J lost 7 bases. CDR3 protein: CALWEDVELGKKIKVF. The CDR3 region has the DNA TGTGCCTTGTGGGAGGACGTCGAGTTGGGCAAAAAAATCAAGGTATTT.

This clone rates as large. Other DNA variants within this sample encode the same CDR3. The chain couples TRGV9 to TRGJP. Trimming removed 2 bases from V and 4 bases from J; junction bases left unmatched: 2. The length of the CDR3 is 16 residues. Looked up from germline, CDR1 is GITISATS and CDR2 is ISYDGTV (reference sequence). The CDR3 here is CALWEAQELGKKIKVF. For the CDR3, the DNA is TGTGCCTTGTGGGAGGCCCAAGAGTTGGGCAAAAAAATCAAGGTATTT.

With respect to this clone: This clone may be a read error of a much larger clone one base away. V is TRGV9 and J is TRGJP. The CDR3 spans 18 residues. Germline CDR1 and CDR2: GITISATS and ISYDGTV (reference sequence). The CDR3 DNA reads TGTGCCTTGTGGGAGGTGTTAAGAAAAGAGTTGGGCAAAAAAAACAAGGTATTT. The encoded protein is CALWEVLRKELGKKNKVF.

Details on this clone: A read error is likely here: a far larger clone is one base away. V gene TRGV2 combines with J gene TRGJP2. The CDR3 extends over 17 amino acids. Looked up from germline, CDR1 is EGSNGY and CDR2 is YDSYNSKV. The CDR3 here is CATRDGAAYSSDWIKTF. The CDR3, as DNA: TGTGCCACCCGGGACGGGGCGGCCTATAGTAGTGATTGGATCAAGACGTTT.

Concerning this clone: Since a much larger clone is just one base distant, this may be a read error. The sample contains more than one DNA sequence encoding this CDR3. This rearrangement joins TRGV9 to TRGJP. Looked up from germline, CDR1 is GITISATS and CDR2 is ISYDGTV (reference sequence). The CDR3 is 17 residues long. The CDR3 reads CALWEVQSELGKKIKVF. In DNA, the CDR3 is TGTGCCTTGTGGGAGGTGCAGTCTGAGTTGGGCAAAAAGATCAAGGTATTT.

Within the sample, this clone is large. Other DNA sequences in the same sample also yield this CDR3. The chain combines TRGV9 with TRGJP. V lost 0 bases to trimming and J lost 7 bases; unmatched junction nucleotides: 3. The CDR3 runs 16 residues. Germline CDR1 is GITISATS and CDR2 is ISYDGTV (reference sequence). CDR3 DNA sequence: TGTGCCTTGTGGGAGGTGCGTGAGTTGGGCAAAAAAATCAAGGTATTT. Amino acid sequence: CALWEVRELGKKIKVF.

This clone was detected only a few times. The same CDR3 can be traced to other DNA sequences in this sample. The chain has TRGV9 and TRGJP. The trim removed 4 bases at V and 4 bases at J, leaving 4 bases unmatched. Germline V gene data show CDR1 as GITISATS and CDR2 as ISYDGTV (reference sequence). The CDR3 spans 16 residues. The CDR3 bases are TGTGCCTTGTGGGAAATCCAAGAGTTGGGCAAAAAAATCAAGGTATTT. It codes for CALWEIQELGKKIKVF.

As concerns this clone: Other nucleotide sequences in the sample specify the same CDR3. This CDR3 is CALWEVRELGKKIKVF. The CDR3 nucleotides read TGTGCCTTGTGGGAGGTCCGGGAGTTGGGCAAAAAAATCAAGGTATTT. The V gene is TRGV9, the J gene TRGJP. This CDR3 comprises 16 residues. The V and J ends lost 1 base and 7 bases, in that order; junction bases with no gene match: 4. The germline V gene encodes CDR1 GITISATS and CDR2 ISYDGTV (reference sequence).

The rearrangement uses TRGV3 and TRGJ1 or TRGJ2. CDR3 length: 12 residues. J lost 12 bases, V lost 0 bases, and 8 bases had no gene match. CDR1 is VTNTFY, CDR2 YDVSTARD, per germline (reference sequence). The DNA for the CDR3 is TGTGCCACCTGGGACAGGCGAGACGGGAAACTCTTT. It yields the protein CATWDRRDGKLF.

This clone appeared a few times. V usage is TRGV9 and J usage is TRGJP. The V segment lost 0 bases and the J segment 4 bases; nucleotides outside the gene matches: 12. Germline-derived CDR1 and CDR2 are GITISATS and ISYDGTV (reference sequence). The CDR3 length is 20 residues. The CDR3: CALWEVPTRGQELGKKIKVF. CDR3 nucleotide sequence: TGTGCCTTGTGGGAGGTGCCTACTCGTGGACAAGAGTTGGGCAAAAAAATCAAGGTATTT.

The table lists this clone with a few counts. The chain links TRGV9 to TRGJP. The CDR3 sequence is 16 residues long. The germline CDR1 and CDR2 sequences are GITISATS and ISYDGTV (reference sequence). With 4 bases clipped from V and 8 bases from J, the junction kept 8 bases outside the gene matches. Here the CDR3 reads CALWDPRKLGKKIKVF. In DNA form, the CDR3 reads TGTGCCTTGTGGGACCCGCGCAAGTTGGGCAAAAAAATCAAGGTATTT.

This clone occurred a few times. This CDR3 is also generated by other DNA sequences in the sample. This rearrangement joins TRGV9 to TRGJP. The CDR3 covers 17 residues. Trimming at V came to 0 bases and at J to 4 bases, leaving 3 bases not matched to a gene. CDR1 is GITISATS and CDR2 is ISYDGTV in the germline V gene (reference sequence). CDR3 in DNA: TGTGCCTTGTGGGAGGTGCCCCAAGAGTTGGGCAAAAAAATCAAGGTATTT. Protein: CALWEVPQELGKKIKVF.

A few counts support this clone. A much larger clone differs by one base, so this may be a read error. Other DNA sequences from this sample encode an identical CDR3 as well. The CDR3 nucleotides read TGTGCCTTGTGGGAGGTAGGAGAGTTGGGCAAAAAAATCAAGGTATTT. This gives the protein CALWEVGELGKKIKVF. V and J are TRGV9 and TRGJP. The trim removed 1 base at V and 6 bases at J, leaving 3 bases unmatched. The CDR3 runs 16 residues. The germline gives CDR1 GITISATS, CDR2 ISYDGTV (reference sequence).

The chain uses TRGV9 and TRGJ1 or TRGJ2. V lost 9 bases, J lost 3 bases, and 11 bases stayed unmatched. From germline, CDR1 is GITISATS and CDR2 ISYDGTV (reference sequence). CDR3 size: 13 residues. The CDR3 reads CALNIGVYYKKLF. The CDR3 DNA reads as TGTGCCTTGAACATAGGTGTTTATTATAAGAAACTCTTT.

This clone is large. Distinct nucleotide sequences in the sample also encode this CDR3. The gene calls are TRGV9 and TRGJP. The length of the CDR3 is 16 residues. V gave up 4 bases and J gave up 7 bases; unmatched junction bases: 7. Germline-derived CDR1 and CDR2 are GITISATS and ISYDGTV (reference sequence). DNA of the CDR3: TGTGCCTTGTGGGACCAACGGGAGTTGGGCAAAAAAATCAAGGTATTT. It codes for CALWDQRELGKKIKVF.

For the CDR3, the DNA is TGTGCCTTGTGGGAGTTCAAAGAGTTGGGCAAAAAAATCAAGGTATTT. This sequence encodes CALWEFKELGKKIKVF. The V and J genes are TRGV9 and TRGJP. The CDR3 consists of 16 residues. From germline, CDR1 is GITISATS and CDR2 ISYDGTV (reference sequence). Trimming took 3 bases from V and 5 from J; bases not matched to a gene: 4.

This clone came up a few times. V and J are TRGV9 and TRGJP. The V gene end was trimmed by 3 bases and the J gene end by 11 bases; junction bases not matched to a gene: 13. The CDR3 length is 17 residues. CDR1 and CDR2 (germline): GITISATS, ISYDGTV (reference sequence). The DNA of the CDR3 is TGTGCCTTGTGGGAGACCATTATCCAGATGGGCAAAAAAATCAAGGTATTT. Its translation is CALWETIIQMGKKIKVF.

This clone was seen more than once but under ten times. The protein given by TCRdb reflects a much larger clone and differs at residue 15 from this DNA's translation, likely from a read error; the protein shown is the DNA's translation. V usage is TRGV9 and J usage is TRGJP. The last part of the DNA fits TRGJP1 better; the J call may be wrong. The CDR3 loop spans 16 amino acids. From germline, CDR1 is GITISATS and CDR2 ISYDGTV (reference sequence). This chain's CDR3 is CALWEVLELGKKIKIF. The CDR3 DNA reads as TGTGCCTTGTGGGAGGTTTTGGAGTTGGGCAAAAAAATCAAGATATTT.

This chain uses TRGV9 with TRGJP2. The V gene's germline CDR1 is GITISATS and CDR2 ISYDGTV (reference sequence). J was trimmed by 5 bases and V by 9 bases; bases with no gene match: 3. CDR3 size: 11 residues. The CDR3 DNA is TGTGCCTTGATGAGTGATTGGATCAAGACGTTT. This translates into CALMSDWIKTF.

This clone is labeled large. The V gene is TRGV9, the J gene TRGJP. The CDR3 has 16 amino acids. The V and J ends lost 0 bases and 5 bases, in that order; junction bases with no gene match: 1. Germline CDR1 GITISATS, CDR2 ISYDGTV (reference sequence). CDR3 residues: CALWEVEELGKKIKVF. In nucleotides, the CDR3 is TGTGCCTTGTGGGAGGTGGAAGAGTTGGGCAAAAAAATCAAGGTATTT.

This clone was seen a few times. The TCRdb record carries a much larger clone's protein, which differs from this DNA's translation at residue 5; a read error is the likely cause, and the protein listed here is the DNA translation. CDR3 nucleotide sequence: TGTGCCTTGTGGGACGCGCAAGAGTTGGGCAAAAAAATCAAGGTATTT. As protein: CALWDAQELGKKIKVF. This chain uses TRGV9 with TRGJP. CDR1 is GITISATS and CDR2 is ISYDGTV in the germline V gene (reference sequence). This CDR3 contains 16 residues. J was trimmed by 3 bases and V by 4 bases; bases with no gene match: 3.

In its sample, this clone was seen a few times. The V gene is TRGV9, the J gene TRGJP. Germline V CDR1 and CDR2: GITISATS, ISYDGTV (reference sequence). CDR3 length: 19 residues. Trimming removed 0 bases from V and 7 bases from J; junction bases left unmatched: 12. The CDR3 protein is CALWEVVYMYELGKKIKVF. DNA for the CDR3: TGTGCCTTGTGGGAGGTGGTGTATATGTATGAGTTGGGCAAAAAAATCAAGGTATTT.

This clone was observed a handful of times. CDR3 loop: CALWEVLSCYYKKLF. CDR3 sequence (DNA): TGTGCCTTGTGGGAGGTGCTAAGTTGTTATTATAAGAAACTCTTT. V is TRGV9 and J is TRGJ1 or TRGJ2. V shed 0 bases, J shed 3 bases, and the junction held 8 bases outside the gene matches. In germline, CDR1 is GITISATS, CDR2 ISYDGTV (reference sequence). The CDR3 is made up of 15 amino acids.

This clone counts as large. The V gene is TRGV9, the J gene TRGJP. From germline, CDR1 is GITISATS and CDR2 ISYDGTV (reference sequence). V lost 2 bases to trimming and J lost 5 bases; unmatched junction nucleotides: 3. The CDR3 totals 16 residues. The CDR3 DNA reads TGTGCCTTGTGGGAGGCGAAAGAGTTGGGCAAAAAAATCAAGGTATTT. It encodes CALWEAKELGKKIKVF.

As regards this clone: TCRdb's protein, taken from a much larger clone, differs from this DNA's translation at residue 6, likely owing to a read error; the protein displayed comes from the DNA. The genes are TRGV9 and TRGJP. CDR3 size: 16 residues. Germline CDR1 is GITISATS and CDR2 is ISYDGTV (reference sequence). The trim removed 4 bases at V and 7 bases at J, leaving 7 bases unmatched. The CDR3 here is CALWDRRELGKKIKVF. DNA of the CDR3: TGTGCCTTGTGGGACCGACGGGAGTTGGGCAAAAAAATCAAGGTATTT.